The rows below give T cell receptor beta chains drawn from one sample of a study of PD-L1 blockade in urothelial cancer. Repertoires were generated with immunoSEQ multiplex PCR, while TCRdb's copy carries only in-frame clones and drops some. The sample lists around 100,000 clones, around 86% occurring once. The sample in question was PBMCs, obtained around atezolizumab (anti-PD-L1) treatment. These receptors were taken from a man aged 60-69 years with urothelial cancer. Both conserved end residues are trimmed from each CDR3. The order of the fields is J gene, V gene, CDR3 protein.

j_call: TRBJ2-7; v_call: TRBV30; cdr3_aa: AWSALGLDEQY
j_call: TRBJ2-3; v_call: TRBV7-2; cdr3_aa: ASSSPGVPWRGDTQY
j_call: TRBJ2-7; v_call: TRBV5-1; cdr3_aa: ASSLASVGQGAYEQY
j_call: TRBJ1-5; v_call: TRBV18; cdr3_aa: ASSPTGAHNQPQH
j_call: TRBJ1-2; v_call: TRBV11-2; cdr3_aa: ASSPAQAHGYT
j_call: TRBJ2-7; v_call: TRBV5-1; cdr3_aa: ASTASGSSYEQY
j_call: TRBJ2-1; v_call: TRBV11-3; cdr3_aa: ASSLASGAYNEQF
j_call: TRBJ2-7; v_call: TRBV5-1; cdr3_aa: ASSLEVGGLTKAYEQY
j_call: TRBJ1-2; v_call: TRBV7-3; cdr3_aa: ASSLGPSNYGYT
j_call: TRBJ2-3; v_call: TRBV9; cdr3_aa: ASSVGTSGRLDTQY
j_call: TRBJ2-3; v_call: TRBV6-6; cdr3_aa: ASSSGTGGAYTQY
j_call: TRBJ2-7; v_call: TRBV27; cdr3_aa: ASSLGTGRGYEQY
j_call: TRBJ2-7; v_call: TRBV9; cdr3_aa: ASSVGASGVSYEQY
j_call: TRBJ1-4; v_call: TRBV2; cdr3_aa: ACRVMTNEKLF
j_call: TRBJ2-5; v_call: TRBV15; cdr3_aa: ATSREAGLLQETQY
j_call: TRBJ2-2; v_call: TRBV7-3; cdr3_aa: ASSAPGLAETGELF
j_call: TRBJ2-7; v_call: TRBV28; cdr3_aa: ASKLTGGYEQY
j_call: TRBJ2-3; v_call: TRBV7-9; cdr3_aa: ASSYLKRGGDTDTQY
j_call: TRBJ2-1; v_call: TRBV27; cdr3_aa: ASSLGRGLSYNEQF
j_call: TRBJ2-2; v_call: TRBV7-9; cdr3_aa: ASSPGLAGGKRTGELF
j_call: TRBJ1-1; v_call: TRBV6-5; cdr3_aa: ASRAQGGQAF
j_call: TRBJ2-2; v_call: TRBV27; cdr3_aa: ASRDDTMTGSDTGELF
j_call: TRBJ2-7; v_call: TRBV18; cdr3_aa: ASSPRGRAYEQY
j_call: TRBJ1-2; v_call: TRBV28; cdr3_aa: ASSLWDRGRQGYT
j_call: TRBJ1-2; v_call: TRBV28; cdr3_aa: ALGQGHGYT
j_call: TRBJ2-7; v_call: TRBV6-5; cdr3_aa: ASSSPAGGSYEQY
j_call: TRBJ2-1; v_call: TRBV11-2; cdr3_aa: ASSLTGTAYNEQF
j_call: TRBJ2-1; v_call: TRBV5-1; cdr3_aa: ASKAGNNEQF
j_call: TRBJ2-1; v_call: TRBV5-1; cdr3_aa: ASSLTRNEQF
j_call: TRBJ2-1; v_call: TRBV9; cdr3_aa: ASSPPGSSGYNEQF
j_call: TRBJ2-7; v_call: TRBV5-4; cdr3_aa: ASSFWGGFTYEQY
j_call: TRBJ2-6; v_call: TRBV7-9; cdr3_aa: ASSLIVGTGANVLT
j_call: TRBJ1-2; v_call: TRBV4-1; cdr3_aa: ASSQQGQDYGYT